Each of the 5 T cell receptor beta chains below was sequenced from the same sample in a study of blood T cell repertoires in COVID-19. Sequencing was performed with immunoSEQ multiplex PCR; in TCRdb, only in-frame clones are kept and a portion is missing. The sample lists around 72,000 clones; approximately 85% were seen once. The sample consisted of peripheral blood. These receptors were taken from a man aged 45 to 65 with acute or convalescent COVID-19.

This chain's CDR3 is CASSPPSGGLNEQFF. The CDR3 DNA reads as TGTGCCAGCAGCCCCCCTAGCGGGGGACTGAATGAGCAGTTCTTC. The chain employs TRBV5-4 and TRBJ2-1; 10 nucleotides agree with TRBD2. The V gene's germline CDR1 is SGHNT and CDR2 YYREEE (reference sequence). The V and J ends lost 4 bases and 7 bases, in that order; junction bases with no gene match: 8. This CDR3 contains 15 residues. Full variable domain (remainder filled in from reference TRBV5-4 and TRBJ2-1): ETGVTQSPTHLIKTRGQQVTLRCSSQSGHNTVSWYQQALGQGPQFIFQYYREEENGRGNFPPRFSGLQFPNYSSELNVNALELDDSALYLCASSPPSGGLNEQFFGPGTRLTVL.

The chain has TRBV15 and TRBJ1-2, with TRBD1 identical over 9 bases. V shed 3 bases, J shed 8 bases, and the junction held 10 bases outside the gene matches. This CDR3 region has 15 residues. Germline values: CDR1 LNHNV, CDR2 YYDKDF (reference sequence). The CDR3 protein is CATSRSQGAPGGYTF. In DNA form, the CDR3 reads TGTGCCACCAGCAGGTCACAGGGGGCCCCCGGGGGCTACACCTTC. Full variable domain (missing parts from reference TRBV15 and TRBJ1-2): DAMVIQNPRYQVTQFGKPVTLSCSQTLNHNVMYWYQQKSSQAPKLLFHYYDKDFNNEADTPDNFQSRRPNTSFCFLDIRSPGLGDTAMYLCATSRSQGAPGGYTFGSGTRLTVV.

The chain couples TRBV18 to TRBJ2-5; D perhaps matches TRBD2 (5 bases). V was trimmed by 0 bases and J by 1 base, leaving 9 bases between them. Germline V gene sequence: CDR1 KGHSH, CDR2 LQKENI. The CDR3 totals 15 residues. The CDR3 coding sequence is TGTGCCAGCTCACCACCGGTCACTAGCCAAGAGACCCAGTACTTC. Translation gives CASSPPVTSQETQYF.

The chain carries TRBV21-1 and TRBJ1-2. TRBV21-1 is a recognized pseudogene. The CDR3 sequence is 14 residues long. For the CDR3, the DNA is TGTGCCAGCAGCAAAGAGGTGCGGAACTATGGCTACACCTTC. Its translation: CASSKEVRNYGYTF.

V usage is TRBV18 and J usage is TRBJ1-1; no firm D call. Looked up from germline, CDR1 is KGHSH and CDR2 is LQKENI. The CDR3 spans 15 residues. V was cut by 4 bases and J by 1 base, with 13 bases left in between. The CDR3 bases are TGTGCCAGCTCACGCTCGGCACTAGAGAACACTGAAGCTTTCTTT. Translating gives CASSRSALENTEAFF.